These 22 T cell receptor beta chains share one sample of origin, sequenced in a study of radiotherapy plus CTLA-4 blockade in lung cancer. Clones were sequenced by immunoSEQ multiplex PCR, and TCRdb holds only the in-frame ones, with some missing. The sample yields approximately 52,000 clones, 60% to 80% seen once. The specimen comprised peripheral blood, sampled from a patient treated with radiotherapy plus ipilimumab. The receptors here all came from a human donor with non-small cell lung cancer whose response to radiotherapy plus ipilimumab could not be evaluated.

The chain carries TRBV27 and TRBJ1-2, with 7 bases aligning to TRBD1. With 5 bases clipped from V and 2 bases from J, the junction kept 5 bases outside the gene matches. The length of the CDR3 is 14 residues. Germline V CDR1 and CDR2: MNHEY, SMNVEV (reference sequence). CDR3 region: CASSTDRVNYGYTF. The CDR3 coding sequence is TGTGCCAGCAGTACCGACAGGGTGAACTATGGCTACACCTTC.

Here the CDR3 DNA reads TGCGCCAGCAGCTTAGGGCAGGGGCCAGGCCTCTATGGCTACACCTTC. It is translated as CASSLGQGPGLYGYTF. The V call is TRBV5-1, the J call TRBJ1-2, with D maybe TRBD1 (6 bases). CDR3 size: 16 residues. V was cut by 2 bases and J by 4 bases, with 18 bases left in between. Per germline, CDR1 SGHRS and CDR2 YFSETQ. Using reference TRBV5-1 and TRBJ1-2 for the parts outside the CDR3, the full variable domain is KAGVTQTPRYLIKTRGQQVTLSCSPISGHRSVSWYQQTPGQGLQFLFEYFSETQRNKGNFPGRFSGRQFSNSRSEMNVSTLELGDSALYLCASSLGQGPGLYGYTFGSGTRLTVV.

The chain couples TRBV6-5 to TRBJ2-5; the D gene is possibly TRBD1 (5 bases). CDR3 length: 15 amino acids. Germline V CDR1 and CDR2: MNHEY, SVGAGI. V was trimmed by 6 bases and J by 7 bases, leaving 21 bases between them. DNA for the CDR3: TGTGCCAGCAGATCACAGGCGCCCGGCAGAGGGACCCAGTACTTC. Its protein product is CASRSQAPGRGTQYF.

Only one count was recorded for this clone. V gene TRBV7-2 combines with J gene TRBJ2-7; tentatively, D is TRBD1 (6 bases). CDR3 length equals 13 residues. CDR1 and CDR2 from the germline V gene are SGHTA and FQGNSA. The germline V and J ends were trimmed by 4 bases and 3 bases, with 10 bases remaining between them. Here the CDR3 reads CASSSGVSYEQYF. In DNA, the CDR3 is TGTGCCAGCAGCTCAGGGGTTAGCTACGAGCAGTACTTC.

The V call is TRBV28, the J call TRBJ2-5, with 7 bases lining up with TRBD1. The V gene's germline CDR1 is MDHEN and CDR2 SYDVKM. V was clipped by 2 bases and J by 5 bases; unmatched bases: 11. CDR3 length: 16 amino acids. The CDR3 here is CASSLGVRGLRETQYF. CDR3 DNA: TGTGCCAGCAGTTTAGGCGTGAGGGGGCTTAGGGAGACCCAGTACTTC.

As DNA, the CDR3 is TGTGCCAGCAGCTTAAACACAGGGGGTGGCTACACCTTC. Protein product: CASSLNTGGGYTF. V is TRBV11-2 and J is TRBJ1-2; 8 nucleotides line up with TRBD1. In germline, CDR1 is SGHAT, CDR2 FQNNGV. The CDR3 totals 13 residues. The V segment lost 2 bases and the J segment 7 bases; nucleotides outside the gene matches: 3.

The rearrangement uses TRBV2 and TRBJ2-7; D gene uncertain. The CDR3 loop spans 12 amino acids. The germline V and J ends were trimmed by 6 bases and 0 bases, with 6 bases remaining between them. CDR1 and CDR2 (germline): SNHLY, FYNNEI. The CDR3 is CASSYTSYEQYF. DNA for the CDR3: TGTGCCAGCAGCTATACCTCCTACGAGCAGTACTTC. The whole variable domain, filled in from reference TRBV2 and TRBJ2-7, reads EPEVTQTPSHQVTQMGQEVILRCVPISNHLYFYWYRQILGQKVEFLVSFYNNEISEKSEIFDDQFSVERPDGSNFTLKIRSTKLEDSAMYFCASSYTSYEQYFGPGTRLTVT.

By proportion, this clone is medium-sized (0.01 to 0.1%). The J gene is TRBJ2-7, the V gene TRBV10-2; D may be TRBD1 (6 bases). The germline CDR1 and CDR2 sequences are WSHSY and SAAADI. The ends were cut back, 2 bases at V and 3 bases at J, with 14 bases in the middle. This CDR3 spans 15 amino acids. CDR3 residues: CASSEIPDSFYEQYF. In nucleotides, the CDR3 is TGCGCCAGCAGTGAGATCCCGGACAGCTTCTACGAGCAGTACTTC.

V gene TRBV19 combines with J gene TRBJ2-1, with TRBD2 matching over 7 bases. The CDR3 length is 13 residues. The germline V gene has CDR1 LNHDA and CDR2 SQIVND (reference sequence). Trimming cost V 7 bases and J 3 bases; bases outside gene matches: 3. CDR3 in amino acids: CASNSGDYNEQFF. In nucleotides, the CDR3 is TGTGCCAGTAACAGCGGGGACTACAATGAGCAGTTCTTC.

This clone has just a few counts. The chain has TRBV5-6 and TRBJ2-1; TRBD2 matches at 7 bases. V was clipped by 4 bases and J by 14 bases; unmatched bases: 12. CDR1 is SGHDT, CDR2 YYEEEE, per germline. The CDR3 totals 13 residues. In nucleotides, the CDR3 is TGTGCCAGCAGCCCACAGATGGGAGGGCAAAAGTTCTTC. Residues: CASSPQMGGQKFF.

The rearrangement joins TRBV19 to TRBJ1-4; 10 bases are shared with TRBD1. The germline CDR1 and CDR2 sequences are LNHDA and SQIVND (reference sequence). V trimming: 5 bases; J trimming: 4 bases; junction bases outside the gene matches: 7. This CDR3 spans 16 amino acids. The chain's CDR3 is CASSPRQGAVNEKLFF. CDR3 nucleotide sequence: TGTGCCAGTAGTCCACGACAGGGGGCGGTTAATGAAAAACTGTTTTTT.

This clone has a handful of counts. The chain uses TRBV18 and TRBJ2-2; TRBD1 matches at 7 bases. Looked up from germline, CDR1 is KGHSH and CDR2 is LQKENI. After removal of 1 base from V and 6 bases from J, the junction contained 5 bases not matched to a gene. The CDR3 has 15 residues. CDR3 in amino acids: CASSPLEGGSGELFF. CDR3 in DNA: TGTGCCAGCTCACCACTGGAAGGGGGCTCCGGGGAGCTGTTTTTT.

J is TRBJ2-2 and V is TRBV27, with 8 bases matching TRBD1. This CDR3 has 16 amino acids. The trim removed 2 bases at V and 5 bases at J, leaving 7 bases unmatched. Germline CDR1 reads MNHEY; CDR2 reads SMNVEV (reference sequence). This chain's CDR3 is CASSLGQGRGTGELFF. DNA of the CDR3: TGTGCCAGCAGTTTAGGACAGGGCAGGGGGACCGGGGAGCTGTTTTTT.

The rearrangement joins TRBV11-3 to TRBJ2-7; TRBD1 is a possible D gene (5 bases). Germline V gene sequence: CDR1 SGHNT, CDR2 YENEEA. The CDR3 has 17 amino acids. Trimming took 0 bases from V and 5 from J, leaving 20 bases between them. The CDR3 DNA follows: TGTGCCAGCAGCTTAGATCGGTGGTGCAGGCCCAGGGACGAGCAGTACTTC. Translating it yields CASSLDRWCRPRDEQYF. The variable domain in full, completed from reference TRBV11-3 and TRBJ2-7, reads EAGVVQSPRYKIIEKKQPVAFWCNPISGHNTLYWYLQNLGQGPELLIRYENEEAVDDSQLPKDRFSAERLKGVDSTLKIQPAELGDSAVYLCASSLDRWCRPRDEQYFGPGTRLTVT.

This chain's CDR3 is CASSRDSSQETQYF. As DNA, the CDR3 is TGTGCCAGCAGCCGGGACAGTTCTCAAGAGACCCAGTACTTC. The gene calls are TRBV7-2 and TRBJ2-5; 7 nucleotides align to TRBD1. V lost 5 bases and J lost 2; bases outside the gene matches: 5. This CDR3 is built from 14 residues. Germline V gene sequence: CDR1 SGHTA, CDR2 FQGNSA.

The CDR3 region is CASSRQGAGANVLTF. The CDR3, as DNA: TGCGCCAGCAGCCGCCAGGGGGCTGGGGCCAACGTCCTGACTTTC. The V call is TRBV4-3, the J call TRBJ2-6; 7 bases match TRBD1. The germline CDR1 and CDR2 sequences are LGHNA and YSLEER. With 4 bases clipped from V and 2 bases from J, the junction kept 2 bases outside the gene matches. The CDR3 extends over 15 amino acids.

The chain carries TRBV27 and TRBJ2-4; the match to TRBD1 covers 10 bases. Trimming took 6 bases from V and 4 from J; bases not matched to a gene: 6. The CDR3 is 15 amino acids. Germline-derived CDR1 and CDR2 are MNHEY and SMNVEV (reference sequence). DNA of the CDR3: TGTGCCAGCAGCTACTCGGGACAGGGGAAAAACATTCAGTACTTC. Residues: CASSYSGQGKNIQYF.

Concerning this clone itself: At one end the junction does not follow the germline gene, possibly because of a read error. The chain uses TRBV9 and TRBJ2-3; 11 bases align to TRBD2. Per germline, CDR1 SGDLS and CDR2 YYNGEE. The CDR3 contains 15 residues. CDR3 residues: CASSVEGTSGGGTNF. Written as DNA, the CDR3 is TGTGCCAGCAGCGTAGAGGGGACTAGCGGAGGGGGCACGAATTTT.

The table lists this clone with a few counts. This chain connects TRBV29-1 to TRBJ2-7; D is possibly TRBD1 (5 bases). Germline V CDR1 and CDR2: SQVTM, ANQGSEA. The CDR3 extends over 10 amino acids. V lost 4 bases and J lost 6, with 7 bases in between. This CDR3 is CSVATVEQYF. As DNA, the CDR3 is TGCAGCGTTGCGACAGTCGAGCAGTACTTC.

V and J are TRBV6-1 and TRBJ2-1; the match to TRBD1 covers 8 bases. The length of the CDR3 is 15 residues. CDR1 MNHNS and CDR2 SASEGT come from the germline V gene. V was clipped by 7 bases and J by 1 base; unmatched bases: 6. In DNA form, the CDR3 reads TGTGCCAGCATAAGACAGGGGACATCCTACAATGAGCAGTTCTTC. As protein: CASIRQGTSYNEQFF.

J is TRBJ1-2 and V is TRBV5-1, with unresolved D. Trimming removed 0 bases at V and 3 bases at J, with 6 bases between. CDR3 size: 13 residues. Germline values: CDR1 SGHRS, CDR2 YFSETQ. In DNA form, the CDR3 reads TGCGCCAGCAGCTTGGGGGCAGACTATGGCTACACCTTC. Encoded protein: CASSLGADYGYTF.

The V gene is TRBV5-1, the J gene TRBJ2-1; the match to TRBD2 covers 8 bases. The trim removed 1 base at V and 2 bases at J, leaving 2 bases unmatched. Germline loops: CDR1 SGHRS, CDR2 YFSETQ. The CDR3 totals 15 residues. As DNA, the CDR3 is TGCGCCAGCAGCTTGACTAGCGGCCCCTACAATGAGCAGTTCTTC. This encodes CASSLTSGPYNEQFF.